Below are 17 T cell receptor beta chains sequenced from a single sample in a study of T cell responses to AZD1222 COVID-19 vaccine. Produced via immunoSEQ multiplex PCR; TCRdb's table is partial and in-frame only. The table has more than 110,000 clones, roughly 90% seen once. Here the sequenced sample was peripheral blood, taken on day 0 of AZD1222 vaccination. Receptors originate from an adult in good health.

The chain carries TRBV5-1 and TRBJ1-2; tentatively, D is TRBD1 (5 bases). V shed 3 bases and J shed 8 bases, with 14 bases lying between them. This CDR3 is 13 amino acids long. CDR1 and CDR2 from the germline V gene are SGHRS and YFSETQ. CDR3 loop: CASSSRAGRGYTF. The CDR3 DNA reads as TGCGCCAGCAGCTCCAGGGCAGGGCGAGGCTACACCTTC. Drawing the rest from reference TRBV5-1 and TRBJ1-2, the complete variable domain is KAGVTQTPRYLIKTRGQQVTLSCSPISGHRSVSWYQQTPGQGLQFLFEYFSETQRNKGNFPGRFSGRQFSNSRSEMNVSTLELGDSALYLCASSSRAGRGYTFGSGTRLTVV.

The chain is built from TRBV10-3 and TRBJ1-2; no reliable D call. CDR1 and CDR2 from the germline V gene are ENHRY and SYGVKD. Trimming left V 0 bases short and J 2 bases short, with 10 bases between. The CDR3 covers 15 residues. CDR3 sequence: CAISESGIGNYGYTF. The CDR3, as DNA: TGTGCCATCAGTGAGTCTGGGATTGGCAACTATGGCTACACCTTC.

This rearrangement joins TRBV5-1 to TRBJ2-7, with unresolved D. Germline CDR1 reads SGHRS; CDR2 reads YFSETQ. V dropped 2 bases and J dropped 1 base, with 10 bases sitting between them. The CDR3 spans 14 residues. The CDR3 DNA follows: TGCGCCAGCAGCTTTAACTACCGATCCTACGAGCAGTACTTC. Translation gives CASSFNYRSYEQYF.

J is TRBJ1-5 and V is TRBV7-2; the D gene is possibly TRBD1 (5 bases). The CDR3 contains 15 residues. V was cut by 5 bases and J by 4 bases, with 15 bases left in between. Germline CDR1 is SGHTA and CDR2 is FQGNSA. DNA of the CDR3: TGTGCCAGCAGCCCACAGGAACGTGTGAATCAGCCCCAGCATTTT. Translated, it gives CASSPQERVNQPQHF.

V is TRBV12-3 or TRBV12-4 and J is TRBJ2-2; D is uncertain. V was trimmed by 9 bases and J by 5 bases, leaving 4 bases between them. This CDR3 is built from 10 residues. The CDR3 coding sequence is TGTGCCAGGTGGACCGGGGAGCTGTTTTTT. Protein: CARWTGELFF.

The chain carries TRBV11-2 and TRBJ1-5; TRBD1 matches at 7 bases. J was trimmed by 3 bases and V by 5 bases; bases with no gene match: 7. Germline V gene sequence: CDR1 SGHAT, CDR2 FQNNGV. The CDR3 is made up of 15 amino acids. The CDR3 nucleotides are TGTGCCAGCAGCGCGACAGGGTTTCTCAATCAGCCCCAGCATTTT. This gives the protein CASSATGFLNQPQHF.

J is TRBJ1-2 and V is TRBV10-1, with D perhaps TRBD1 (5 bases). The CDR3 totals 14 residues. V dropped 0 bases and J dropped 6 bases, with 11 bases sitting between them. Germline assignment: CDR1 WNHNN and CDR2 SYGVQD (reference sequence). CDR3 nucleotides: TGCGCCAGCAGTGAGTCGGGGGTATTGAATGGCTACACCTTC. Amino acids: CASSESGVLNGYTF.

The V and J genes are TRBV6-5 and TRBJ1-2; the D gene is possibly TRBD1 (5 bases). The CDR3 contains 14 residues. The V and J ends lost 5 bases and 6 bases respectively, with 16 bases between them. Germline values: CDR1 MNHEY, CDR2 SVGAGI. CDR3 sequence (DNA): TGTGCCAGCAGTCCCGGGACCGCGGTTCATGGCTACACCTTC. Translating it yields CASSPGTAVHGYTF.

V and J are TRBV20-1 and TRBJ1-4; D is unresolved. The CDR3 consists of 14 residues. The germline gives CDR1 DFQATT, CDR2 SNEGSKA (reference sequence). Deletions cut 3 bases from V and 7 bases from J, with 15 bases between. CDR3 sequence (DNA): TGCAGTGCTAGTCGCCCCCAGTACGGTGAAAAACTGTTTTTT. Its translation is CSASRPQYGEKLFF.

The chain is built from TRBV28 and TRBJ1-1; TRBD1 matches at 8 bases. Germline CDR1 reads MDHEN; CDR2 reads SYDVKM. This CDR3 contains 14 residues. V gave up 1 base and J gave up 7 bases; unmatched junction bases: 5. The chain's CDR3 is CASSLSAGQGEAFF. CDR3 coding DNA: TGTGCCAGCAGTTTATCAGCTGGACAGGGTGAAGCTTTCTTT.

The chain carries TRBV15 and TRBJ1-2; perhaps TRBD1 as D (5 bases). Trimming cost V 6 bases and J 5 bases, with 16 bases left between them. The CDR3 length is 14 residues. CDR1 and CDR2 (germline): LNHNV, YYDKDF (reference sequence). CDR3 sequence reads: CATRGQGTEYGYTF. In DNA, the CDR3 is TGTGCCACCAGGGGGCAGGGCACGGAATATGGCTACACCTTC.

This chain's CDR3 is CASRSTGSYEQYF. DNA of the CDR3: TGTGCCAGCAGGTCCACTGGGTCCTACGAGCAGTACTTC. The chain uses TRBV12-3 or TRBV12-4 and TRBJ2-7; D unclear. Trimming removed 6 bases from V and 1 base from J, with 10 bases in between. The CDR3 is made up of 13 amino acids.

V gene TRBV5-1 combines with J gene TRBJ2-3; D is uncertain. Germline CDR1 and CDR2: SGHRS and YFSETQ. V was shortened by 4 bases and J by 7 bases, with 13 bases between the two germline ends. This CDR3 is 13 amino acids long. This CDR3 is CASSLLTDNTQYF. As DNA, the CDR3 is TGCGCCAGCAGCCTTCTGACTGACAATACGCAGTATTTT.

The chain combines TRBV5-1 with TRBJ2-5; 7 nucleotides agree with TRBD2. V was pared by 2 bases and J by 0 bases, with 4 bases of the junction left unmatched. Looked up from germline, CDR1 is SGHRS and CDR2 is YFSETQ. CDR3 length: 15 amino acids. In nucleotides, the CDR3 is TGCGCCAGCAGCTTCCAGCGGGGAGACCAAGAGACCCAGTACTTC. Its translation is CASSFQRGDQETQYF.

The chain carries TRBV5-4 and TRBJ1-2; D unresolved. Germline V gene data show CDR1 as SGHNT and CDR2 as YYREEE (reference sequence). Between the trimmed V and J ends, which lost 2 bases and 0 bases, there was a span of 5 bases. The length of the CDR3 is 13 residues. The CDR3 sequence is CASSLTANYGYTF. In nucleotides, the CDR3 is TGTGCCAGCAGCTTAACAGCTAACTATGGCTACACCTTC.

This clone occurred once. The rearrangement uses TRBV29-1 and TRBJ1-3; D unclear. The CDR3 is 12 residues long. Trimming cost V 6 bases and J 2 bases, with 8 bases left between them. Looked up from germline, CDR1 is SQVTM and CDR2 is ANQGSEA. DNA of the CDR3: TGCAGCGTGATCTTAGCTGGAAACACCATATATTTT. It specifies CSVILAGNTIYF.

The chain recombines TRBV2 with TRBJ2-7, with D possibly being TRBD2 (5 bases). V lost 4 bases and J lost 5, with 15 bases in between. CDR1 and CDR2 from the germline V gene are SNHLY and FYNNEI. This CDR3 has 14 residues. The CDR3 sequence: CASSVGSQSHEQYF. CDR3 sequence (DNA): TGTGCCAGCAGTGTTGGGAGTCAGAGCCACGAGCAGTACTTC.